The rows below give T cell receptor beta chains drawn from one sample of a study of chemoradiotherapy in HPV16-positive cancers. TCRdb keeps only in-frame clones here, not all; method: immunoSEQ multiplex PCR. The sample yields about 21,000 clones, 80% to 90% seen once. The material was blood, obtained from a patient who underwent chemoradiotherapy. The receptors stem from a human donor with HPV-associated anogenital cancer. CDR3s include the opening cysteine and the closing phenylalanine or tryptophan. The D gene is left open where the match is weak. A clone size is listed for some rows: how often the clone was seen (once, few, many), or a class if it is expanded.

d_gene: NA
v_gene: TRBV5-4
abundance: NA
j_gene: TRBJ1-1
CDR3aa: CASSSPSWGRGGTEAFF
CDR3nt: TGTGCCAGCAGCTCCCCTTCGTGGGGGCGGGGGGGCACTGAAGCTTTCTTT

d_gene: TRBD2
v_gene: TRBV5-4
abundance: NA
j_gene: TRBJ2-7
CDR3aa: CASSLALAGGNSYEQYF
CDR3nt: TGTGCCAGCAGCTTGGCACTAGCGGGGGGCAACTCCTACGAGCAGTACTTC

d_gene: NA
v_gene: TRBV18
abundance: NA
j_gene: TRBJ2-7
CDR3aa: CASSPPAGSGYEQYF
CDR3nt: TGTGCCAGCTCACCTCCGGCGGGAAGCGGTTACGAGCAGTACTTC

d_gene: TRBD1
v_gene: TRBV29-1
abundance: NA
j_gene: TRBJ1-2
CDR3aa: CSGQGRDGYTF
CDR3nt: TGCAGCGGACAGGGAAGGGATGGCTACACCTTC

d_gene: NA
v_gene: TRBV28
abundance: NA
j_gene: TRBJ2-1
CDR3aa: CASRGSQGGSYNEQFF
CDR3nt: TGTGCCAGCAGAGGTTCACAGGGTGGGTCCTACAATGAGCAGTTCTTC

d_gene: TRBD1
v_gene: TRBV28
abundance: NA
j_gene: TRBJ1-4
CDR3aa: CASSRTGGDEKLFF
CDR3nt: TGTGCCAGCAGTCGGACAGGGGGCGATGAAAAACTGTTTTTT

d_gene: NA
v_gene: TRBV5-4
abundance: NA
j_gene: TRBJ2-3
CDR3aa: CASSLGPGLHTQYF
CDR3nt: TGTGCCAGCAGCCTGGGACCGGGATTGCATACGCAGTATTTT

d_gene: NA
v_gene: TRBV7-9
abundance: NA
j_gene: TRBJ2-1
CDR3aa: CASSLRNRDYNEQFF
CDR3nt: TGTGCCAGCAGCTTACGAAACCGGGACTACAATGAGCAGTTCTTC

d_gene: NA
v_gene: TRBV29-1
abundance: NA
j_gene: TRBJ2-5
CDR3aa: CSVEARETQYF
CDR3nt: TGCAGCGTTGAAGCCCGAGAGACCCAGTACTTC

d_gene: NA
v_gene: TRBV7-6
abundance: NA
j_gene: TRBJ2-2
CDR3aa: CASSSRGGTGELFF
CDR3nt: TGTGCCAGCAGCTCAAGGGGGGGGACCGGGGAGCTGTTTTTT

d_gene: TRBD2
v_gene: TRBV7-2
abundance: NA
j_gene: TRBJ2-7
CDR3aa: CASSMPGLAISYEQYF
CDR3nt: TGTGCCAGCAGTATGCCCGGACTAGCGATTTCCTACGAGCAGTACTTC

d_gene: NA
v_gene: TRBV6-4
abundance: NA
j_gene: TRBJ2-1
CDR3aa: CASSDREFAGEQFF
CDR3nt: TGTGCCAGCAGTGACCGGGAGTTCGCAGGGGAGCAGTTCTTC

d_gene: TRBD2
v_gene: TRBV29-1
abundance: NA
j_gene: TRBJ2-2
CDR3aa: CSLGLAGGSGELFF
CDR3nt: TGCAGCCTGGGACTAGCGGGAGGGTCCGGGGAGCTGTTTTTT

d_gene: NA
v_gene: TRBV18
abundance: once
j_gene: TRBJ2-5
CDR3aa: CASSLGSQETQYF
CDR3nt: TGTGCCAGCTCACTCGGGAGCCAAGAGACCCAGTACTTC

d_gene: NA
v_gene: TRBV2
abundance: NA
j_gene: TRBJ2-1
CDR3aa: CASSETDLGNNEQFF
CDR3nt: TGTGCCAGCAGTGAAACCGACCTCGGGAACAATGAGCAGTTCTTC

d_gene: NA
v_gene: TRBV10-2
abundance: NA
j_gene: TRBJ1-1
CDR3aa: CASSRQHQAEAFF
CDR3nt: TGCGCCAGCAGTCGACAGCACCAGGCCGAAGCTTTCTTT

d_gene: NA
v_gene: TRBV7-9
abundance: NA
j_gene: TRBJ2-7
CDR3aa: CASSHDRGGASSYEQYF
CDR3nt: TGTGCCAGCAGCCACGACAGGGGAGGGGCCAGCTCCTACGAGCAGTACTTC

d_gene: TRBD1
v_gene: TRBV11-2
abundance: few
j_gene: TRBJ1-2
CDR3aa: CASRRPGQGAPNYGYTF
CDR3nt: TGTGCCAGCAGGCGACCGGGACAGGGGGCTCCCAACTATGGCTACACCTTC

d_gene: TRBD1
v_gene: TRBV9
abundance: once
j_gene: TRBJ2-7
CDR3aa: CASSVGAGGSSYEQYF
CDR3nt: TGTGCCAGCAGCGTAGGGGCAGGGGGTAGCTCCTACGAGCAGTACTTC

d_gene: TRBD1
v_gene: TRBV2
abundance: NA
j_gene: TRBJ1-2
CDR3aa: CASSPRTGIPNGYTF
CDR3nt: TGTGCCAGCAGTCCAAGGACAGGGATCCCTAACGGCTACACCTTC

d_gene: NA
v_gene: TRBV29-1
abundance: NA
j_gene: TRBJ1-3
CDR3aa: CSVEDRREIDTIYF
CDR3nt: TGCAGCGTTGAAGATCGAAGGGAGATAGACACCATATATTTT

d_gene: NA
v_gene: TRBV6-1
abundance: NA
j_gene: TRBJ1-5
CDR3aa: CASSVGVSNQPQHF
CDR3nt: TGTGCCAGCAGTGTAGGTGTTAGCAATCAGCCCCAGCATTTT